The 13 T cell receptor beta chains listed next were all sequenced from one sample in a study of beta chain features in type 1 diabetes. Reverse transcribing all isolated RNA meant expressed TCRB transcripts were sequenced. Clones were read by immunoSEQ multiplex PCR, and TCRdb kept only the in-frame ones, dropping some. The table lists some 900,000 clones, 17% of them singletons. Sequencing was performed on naive CD4+ T cells from blood. The receptors come from a woman younger than 35 in good health.

On this clone: Other DNA sequences in this specimen translate into the identical CDR3. J is TRBJ2-5 and V is TRBV28, with TRBD1 matching 7 bases. The CDR3 length is 14 residues. From germline, CDR1 is MDHEN and CDR2 SYDVKM. V dropped 1 base and J dropped 2; count of bases not matched to a gene: 1. This chain's CDR3 is CASSLSRGQETQYF. As DNA, the CDR3 is TGTGCCAGCAGTTTATCCAGGGGGCAAGAGACCCAGTACTTC. The full variable domain, rest sourced from reference TRBV28 and TRBJ2-5, is DVKVTQSSRYLVKRTGEKVFLECVQDMDHENMFWYRQDPGLGLRLIYFSYDVKMKEKGDIPEGYSVSREKKERFSLILESASTNQTSMYLCASSLSRGQETQYFGPGTRLLVL.

The V call is TRBV6-5, the J call TRBJ2-7; D gene unclear. Trimming left V 8 bases short and J 1 base short, with 12 bases between. This CDR3 has 13 residues. The germline CDR1 and CDR2 sequences are MNHEY and SVGAGI. CDR3 DNA: TGTGCCAGCGGTTGGGTCGGGTCCTACGAGCAGTACTTC. Its translation is CASGWVGSYEQYF.

The chain links TRBV28 to TRBJ1-2; 9 positions match TRBD1. Unmatched junction bases numbered 2, after V lost 0 bases and J lost 0 bases. Germline V gene data show CDR1 as MDHEN and CDR2 as SYDVKM. This CDR3 comprises 16 residues. As DNA, the CDR3 is TGTGCCAGCAGTTTATGGCGACAGGGGGCTAACTATGGCTACACCTTC. Its protein is CASSLWRQGANYGYTF.

This chain connects TRBV9 to TRBJ2-7; 8 nucleotides match TRBD1. The CDR3 is 14 residues long. V lost 3 bases and J lost 3; bases outside the gene matches: 5. Germline CDR1 and CDR2: SGDLS and YYNGEE. The CDR3 DNA follows: TGTGCCAGCAGCGCTGGACAGGGCCGCTACGAGCAGTACTTC. Translation gives CASSAGQGRYEQYF.

The V and J genes are TRBV7-6 and TRBJ2-1; D is perhaps TRBD1 or TRBD2 (5 bases each). The CDR3 has 14 amino acids. V lost 3 bases and J lost 2, with 8 bases in between. The V gene's germline CDR1 is SGHVS and CDR2 FNYEAQ. CDR3 in DNA: TGTGCCAGCAGCTTTGGGGGACCCTACAATGAGCAGTTCTTC. Translated, it gives CASSFGGPYNEQFF.

The chain couples TRBV5-6 to TRBJ2-1, with TRBD2 matching over 8 bases. The CDR3 totals 16 residues. J gave up 0 bases and V 4 bases, and 6 bases lay outside the gene matches. Germline assignment: CDR1 SGHDT and CDR2 YYEEEE. CDR3 nucleotides: TGTGCCAGCAGCGCCGGACTAGCCCGCTCCTACAATGAGCAGTTCTTC. Amino acids: CASSAGLARSYNEQFF.

The chain joins TRBV4-3 to TRBJ2-7; tentatively, D is TRBD1 (5 bases). The V gene's germline CDR1 is LGHNA and CDR2 YSLEER. The V end was cut by 3 bases, the J end by 6 bases, with 9 bases between. CDR3 size: 12 residues. The CDR3 coding sequence is TGCGCCAGCAGCCATATAGGGGCCGAGCAGTACTTC. Translation gives CASSHIGAEQYF.

V gene TRBV7-9 combines with J gene TRBJ2-7; D gene unclear. The germline CDR1 and CDR2 sequences are SEHNR and FQNEAQ (reference sequence). This CDR3 is built from 19 residues. Between the trimmed V and J ends, which lost 5 bases and 0 bases, there was a span of 26 bases. The CDR3 bases are TGTGCCAGCAGCATCGACGGCTTTCGAGGCGGTTCAAACTCCTACGAGCAGTACTTC. Translating it yields CASSIDGFRGGSNSYEQYF.

The sample holds a few counts of this clone. The rearrangement uses TRBV6-1 and TRBJ2-7; D uncertain. Trimming removed 11 bases from V and 3 bases from J, with 11 bases in between. This CDR3 has 11 residues. CDR1 MNHNS and CDR2 SASEGT come from the germline V gene. The CDR3 region has the DNA TGTGCCTCTCGTCGGAACTACGAGCAGTACTTC. This codes for CASRRNYEQYF.

The rearrangement uses TRBV12-5 and TRBJ2-1, with 9 bases matching TRBD2. V shed 7 bases, J shed 4 bases, and the junction held 23 bases outside the gene matches. CDR1 and CDR2 (germline): LGHNT, FRNRAP. The CDR3 is 20 residues long. The CDR3 protein is CASAASYRTSVRSTYNEQFF. The DNA of the CDR3 is TGTGCTAGTGCCGCTTCGTATCGGACTAGCGTTCGGTCAACGTACAATGAGCAGTTCTTC. Based on the CDR3 plus reference TRBV12-5 and TRBJ2-1, the full variable domain is DARVTQTPRHKVTEMGQEVTMRCQPILGHNTVFWYRQTMMQGLELLAYFRNRAPLDDSGMPKDRFSAEMPDATLATLKIQPSEPRDSAVYFCASAASYRTSVRSTYNEQFFGPGTRLTVL.

The table lists this clone with a few counts. Other DNA sequences in this sample translate to the same CDR3. This chain uses TRBV18 with TRBJ2-3, with 7 bases matching TRBD2. The trim removed 6 bases at V and 0 bases at J, leaving 0 bases unmatched. The CDR3 is 13 amino acids. CDR1 is KGHSH, CDR2 LQKENI, per germline. CDR3: CASSSGSTDTQYF. The CDR3, as DNA: TGTGCCAGCTCTAGCGGGAGCACAGATACGCAGTATTTT. The full variable domain, in which reference TRBV18 and TRBJ2-3 provide the parts outside the CDR3, is NAGVMQNPRHLVRRRGQEARLRCSPMKGHSHVYWYRQLPEEGLKFMVYLQKENIIDESGMPKERFSAEFPKEGPSILRIQQVVRGDSAAYFCASSSGSTDTQYFGPGTRLTVL.

This clone was observed a handful of times. The chain couples TRBV2 to TRBJ2-7; possibly TRBD2 for D (5 bases). Germline assignment: CDR1 SNHLY and CDR2 FYNNEI. Trimming shortened V by 3 bases and J by 2 bases, and 11 bases separated the two germline ends. The CDR3 has 14 amino acids. CDR3 sequence: CASSEFTGTYEQYF. The CDR3 coding sequence is TGTGCCAGCAGTGAGTTTACGGGGACCTACGAGCAGTACTTC.

The V call is TRBV5-1, the J call TRBJ2-2; possibly TRBD2 for D (6 bases). CDR3 length: 16 amino acids. Trimming cost V 0 bases and J 6 bases, with 15 bases left between them. The germline gives CDR1 SGHRS, CDR2 YFSETQ. For the CDR3, the DNA is TGCGCCAGCAGCTTGGGGACTACCTTCCCCCCCGGGGAGCTGTTTTTT. Residues: CASSLGTTFPPGELFF.